Sequencing of this T cell receptor (beta chain) was carried out in a study of blood T cell repertoires in COVID-19. Sequenced by immunoSEQ multiplex PCR; TCRdb stores in-frame clones only, minus some. This table has fewer than 350,000 clones, around 86% appearing once. Only one count was recorded for this clone. V lost 7 bases and J lost 0, with 10 bases in between. Germline V gene data show CDR1 as LNHDA and CDR2 as SQIVND (reference sequence). The CDR3 has 14 residues. Sequencing was done on a sample of peripheral blood. The chain couples TRBV19 to TRBJ1-5; possibly TRBD1 for D (6 bases). This TCR derives from a woman aged 25 to 45 who had recovered from COVID-19. CDR3 sequence reads: CASIGQYSNQPQHF. Written as DNA, the CDR3 is TGTGCCAGTATCGGACAGTATAGCAATCAGCCCCAGCATTTT.